The 2 T cell receptor beta chains given below trace back to one sample, sequenced in a study of shared clonotypes between healthy human individuals. Using immunoSEQ multiplex PCR, the repertoire was profiled, and TCRdb retains in-frame clones only, with some absent. This sample has some 2 million clones; about 95% occur once, and the top ten carry 1% to 1.5%. Naive CD8 cells, CD45RO-negative and positively selected for CCR7, excluded terminally differentiated effector memory CD45RA+ cells. Source material: naive CD8+ T cells sorted from blood. Receptors were obtained from a man younger than 30 in good health.

The gene calls are TRBV6-5 and TRBJ2-7; D gene ambiguous. Trimming left V 0 bases short and J 2 bases short, with 11 bases between. The CDR3 is 15 residues long. From germline, CDR1 is MNHEY and CDR2 SVGAGI. CDR3 sequence: CASSYSDSGAYEQYF. In DNA form, the CDR3 reads TGTGCCAGCAGTTACTCAGATTCCGGAGCCTACGAGCAGTACTTC.

This chain joins TRBV4-3 and TRBJ2-4; D is possibly TRBD2 (6 bases). The CDR3 has 18 amino acids. Germline V CDR1 and CDR2: LGHNA, YSLEER. V lost 2 bases and J 8 bases, leaving 25 bases between the germline ends. The CDR3 reads CASSQTIEATGEGDIQYF. The CDR3 DNA is TGCGCCAGCAGCCAAACAATCGAGGCTACGGGAGAAGGGGACATTCAGTACTTC.